This T cell receptor (beta chain) was retrieved from a study of blood T cell repertoires in COVID-19. The overall study: Donors in the United States, Italy and Spain gave samples during acute or convalescent COVID-19. Nucleic acid was either cDNA or gDNA, and it came from T cells, B-cell-depleted T cells, or PBMCs.

Authors' data handling: Estimates of nucleated cell counts were drawn from the amplification of reference gene primers. Produced via immunoSEQ multiplex PCR; TCRdb's table is partial and in-frame only. That table furnishes V, J and clone size, whereas the DNA furnished D and trimming. The data contain a few hundred thousand clones, 80% of them seen just once; the ten biggest clones take up 4.3%. The V end was cut by 4 bases, the J end by 0 bases, with 2 bases between. Germline loops: CDR1 WNHNN, CDR2 SYGVQD (reference sequence). The CDR3 length is 12 residues. Sequenced material: PBMCs or T cells enriched from blood (not recorded which). The chain links TRBV10-1 to TRBJ2-3, with unresolved D. The TCR comes from a man aged 25 to 40 with acute COVID-19. CDR3 nucleotide sequence: TGCGCCAGCAGTGCTAGCACAGATACGCAGTATTTT. Protein: CASSASTDTQYF.